The rows below give T cell receptor beta chains drawn from one sample of a study of blood T cell repertoires in COVID-19. Only in-frame clones appear in the TCRdb table, and some are missing; sequencing was by immunoSEQ multiplex PCR. The table has about 80,000 clones, 70% to 90% seen once. Sequenced input: peripheral blood. The receptors come from a man aged 25 to 40 with acute or convalescent COVID-19. CDR3s include the opening cysteine and the closing phenylalanine or tryptophan. A D gene is named only where the DNA matches it firmly. Size values are once, few and many counts, or a class for expanded clones, and some rows have none.

cdr3_length	clone_size	v_call	d_call	j_call	cdr3_nt	cdr3_aa
15	once	TRBV11-2	TRBD1	TRBJ2-3	TGTGCCAGCAGCCGCCAGGACAGGGAGGTCGATACGCAGTATTTT	CASSRQDREVDTQYF
19	NA	TRBV28	NA	TRBJ1-3	TGTGCCAGCAGTAAACACCACCCCGGCGGTGGAGGGGCTGGAAACACCATATATTTT	CASSKHHPGGGGAGNTIYF
16	once	TRBV10-3	TRBD2	TRBJ2-1	TGTGCCATCAGTGAGCGACTAGCGGGGGGAGACAATGAGCAGTTCTTC	CAISERLAGGDNEQFF
16	NA	TRBV7-8	NA	TRBJ1-2	TGTGCCAGCAGCCAGCGGACGCGGATGCGGGATAATGGCTACACCTTC	CASSQRTRMRDNGYTF
15	NA	TRBV28	TRBD2	TRBJ2-3	TGTGCCAGCACCCCCGGGGGGGTAGCGGGAGGTACGCAGTATTTT	CASTPGGVAGGTQYF
15	once	TRBV27	NA	TRBJ2-7	TGTGCCAGCAGTTTATCCGTGGGCGGGGCCTACGAGCAGTACTTC	CASSLSVGGAYEQYF
15	NA	TRBV19	NA	TRBJ2-3	TGTGCCAGTAGTATAGAGGCTCAGGGCTATGATACGCAGTATTTT	CASSIEAQGYDTQYF
11	NA	TRBV29-1	NA	TRBJ2-5	TGCAGCGTTGAAGCTGCTAGGACCCAGTACTTC	CSVEAARTQYF
15	few	TRBV5-1	NA	TRBJ1-1	TGCGCCAGCCGATTACGGGACTTTTGGAACACTGAAGCTTTCTTT	CASRLRDFWNTEAFF
14	few	TRBV7-2	TRBD1	TRBJ1-5	TGTGCCAGCAGCTACGGGACAGTCAATCAGCCCCAGCATTTT	CASSYGTVNQPQHF
13	NA	TRBV5-1	NA	TRBJ2-3	TGCGCCAGCAGCTTGGCCGGGGGAGATACGCAGTATTTT	CASSLAGGDTQYF
14	NA	TRBV7-6	TRBD2	TRBJ2-7	TGTGCCAGCAGCATCACGACTAGCGGGAGCGAGCAGTACTTC	CASSITTSGSEQYF
14	NA	TRBV6-5	TRBD2	TRBJ2-1	TGTGCCAGCAGGAGGACTAGCGGCGACAATGAGCAGTTCTTC	CASRRTSGDNEQFF
12	NA	TRBV7-3	NA	TRBJ2-1	TGTGCCAGCGGGCCTGGGGGGAATGAGCAGTTCTTC	CASGPGGNEQFF
16	NA	TRBV5-6	NA	TRBJ2-7	TGTGCCAGCAGCCGTTATAAGACAGGTGGCTCCTACGAGCAGTACTTC	CASSRYKTGGSYEQYF
14	once	TRBV28	NA	TRBJ2-6	TGTGCCAGCACGGCGGGCTCTGGGGCCAACGTCCTGACTTTC	CASTAGSGANVLTF
13	NA	TRBV27	NA	TRBJ1-4	TGTGCCAGCAGCCGCCGGGGAGGGGAAAAACTGTTTTTT	CASSRRGGEKLFF
13	NA	TRBV28	NA	TRBJ1-5	TGTGCCACCCAGGACATCCTCAGTCAGCCCCAGCATTTT	CATQDILSQPQHF
14	NA	TRBV6-6	NA	TRBJ2-3	TGTGCCAGCAGCATAGACAGGCAAAGAGATACGCAGTATTTT	CASSIDRQRDTQYF
15	NA	TRBV2	TRBD2	TRBJ2-3	TGTGCCAGCACGGCACTAGCGGGGTACACAGATACGCAGTATTTT	CASTALAGYTDTQYF
16	NA	TRBV18	TRBD2	TRBJ2-3	TGTGCCAGCTCACCGCGGACTAGCGGGAGACTAGATACGCAGTATTTT	CASSPRTSGRLDTQYF
11	once	TRBV20-1	TRBD1	TRBJ1-1	TGCAGTGCTACAGGGGACAGAGAAGCTTTCTTT	CSATGDREAFF
15	NA	TRBV6-5	TRBD1	TRBJ1-2	TGTGCCAGTTACTCCGGGACAGGGGGCATCTATGGCTACACCTTC	CASYSGTGGIYGYTF
15	NA	TRBV9	NA	TRBJ2-2	TGTGCCAGCAGCGTGCAGGGAAGTAACACCGGGGAGCTGTTTTTT	CASSVQGSNTGELFF
14	NA	TRBV19	TRBD1	TRBJ2-7	TGTGCCAGTACCCCCCAGGGGGACTCCTACGAGCAGTACTTC	CASTPQGDSYEQYF
15	NA	TRBV18	TRBD1	TRBJ2-7	TGTGCCAGCTCATCGACAGGGGGTACATTCAACGAGCAGTACTTC	CASSSTGGTFNEQYF
18	NA	TRBV4-2	TRBD2	TRBJ2-1	TGTGCCAGCAGCCAAGTGAGGACCGCTAGCGGGAGACTGAATGAGCAGTTCTTC	CASSQVRTASGRLNEQFF
13	once	TRBV19	TRBD1	TRBJ2-1	TGTGCCCTGGGGACAGGGTCCCTCGATGAGCAGTTCTTC	CALGTGSLDEQFF
16	NA	TRBV18	TRBD2	TRBJ2-3	TGTGCCAGCTCACCAAAAAGCGGGAGGGCCTATGATACGCAGTATTTT	CASSPKSGRAYDTQYF
18	NA	TRBV29-1	TRBD2	TRBJ2-2	TGCAGCGCCGCCGGGACCCTAGGACTAGCGACGAACACCGGGGAGCTGTTTTTT	CSAAGTLGLATNTGELFF
18	NA	TRBV5-1	NA	TRBJ1-1	TGCGCCAGCAGCTTGGCCACAGGCTTCACAGCGCCGAACACTGAAGCTTTCTTT	CASSLATGFTAPNTEAFF
15	NA	TRBV27	NA	TRBJ1-6	TGTGCCAGCAGCCCTACTGGTTGGGGCAATTCACCCCTCCACTTT	CASSPTGWGNSPLHF
19	NA	TRBV13	TRBD1	TRBJ1-1	TGTGCCAGCAGCTTCCTTTCAGGAGACAGGGGAGAGATGAACACTGAAGCTTTCTTT	CASSFLSGDRGEMNTEAFF
18	NA	TRBV21-1	NA	TRBJ2-3	TGTGCCAGCAGCAAACCTCAGCCAGGGACTAGAGAGACAGATACGCAGTATTTT	CASSKPQPGTRETDTQYF
14	NA	TRBV27	TRBD1	TRBJ2-1	TGTGCCAGCAGTTTCGTGGCCAGGGGGAATGAGCAGTTCTTC	CASSFVARGNEQFF
16	NA	TRBV9	TRBD2	TRBJ2-7	TGTGCCAGCAGCGTAGACGTAGCGGGTAAAACCTACGAGCAGTACTTC	CASSVDVAGKTYEQYF
15	NA	TRBV10-3	TRBD2	TRBJ2-3	TGTGCCATCAGTGATGCGGGAGTAGGGACAGATACGCAGTATTTT	CAISDAGVGTDTQYF
17	NA	TRBV7-3	TRBD1	TRBJ2-1	TGTGCCAGCAGCTTAACGGCAGGTGGGACAGGGGGCTTTGAGCAGTTCTTC	CASSLTAGGTGGFEQFF
16	NA	TRBV30	NA	TRBJ1-6	TGTGCCTGGAGTGAGGTTAGGAGGACCCCCAATTCACCCCTCCACTTT	CAWSEVRRTPNSPLHF
15	NA	TRBV7-2	NA	TRBJ1-2	TGTGCCAGCAGCACAGGGCCTTCGGCTAACTATGGCTACACCTTC	CASSTGPSANYGYTF
13	NA	TRBV28	TRBD1	TRBJ2-3	TGTGCCAGCAGCACAGGGGTTCCAGATACGCAGTATTTT	CASSTGVPDTQYF
15	NA	TRBV4-1	TRBD2	TRBJ2-7	TGCGCCAGCAGCCTAACACTCGAGGGGAGGGGCGAGCAGTACTTC	CASSLTLEGRGEQYF
12	NA	TRBV30	NA	TRBJ1-5	TGTGCCTGGAGTCAGGGCAATCAGCCCCAGCATTTT	CAWSQGNQPQHF
14	NA	TRBV5-6	NA	TRBJ2-7	TGTGCCAGCAGCTTCTCAGACAGTTCCTACGAGCAGTACTTC	CASSFSDSSYEQYF
17	NA	TRBV18	TRBD1	TRBJ2-1	TGTGCCAGCTCGTCCCTCACCGGACAGGGAAGTTACAATGAGCAGTTCTTC	CASSSLTGQGSYNEQFF
14	NA	TRBV5-1	TRBD1	TRBJ1-4	TGCGCCAGCAGCCCGGGACAGGGTGACGAAAAACTGTTTTTT	CASSPGQGDEKLFF
13	NA	TRBV28	NA	TRBJ2-7	TGTGCCAGCAGCCCCGACCAGGACTACGAGCAGTACTTC	CASSPDQDYEQYF
18	NA	TRBV5-1	TRBD1	TRBJ1-1	TGCGCCAGCAGCTTGGTAGGGACAGGGAAAACCATGAACACTGAAGCTTTCTTT	CASSLVGTGKTMNTEAFF
14	NA	TRBV28	TRBD1	TRBJ1-1	TGTGCCAGCAACGGGCAGGGGGCGAACACTGAAGCTTTCTTT	CASNGQGANTEAFF
12	NA	TRBV11-2	NA	TRBJ2-5	TGTGCCAGCAGCTTAGCCCGTGAGACCCAGTACTTC	CASSLARETQYF
13	NA	TRBV29-1	TRBD1	TRBJ1-1	TGCAGCGTTGGTCGGGACAGGGTAACTGAAGCTTTCTTT	CSVGRDRVTEAFF
17	once	TRBV10-3	TRBD1	TRBJ1-5	TGTGCCATCAGTGAGGCCAGGGGACAGGGCGCGGGTCAGCCCCAGCATTTT	CAISEARGQGAGQPQHF
13	NA	TRBV30	TRBD2	TRBJ2-1	TGTGCCTGGGACGGGACTAGGCTCGATGAGCAGTTCTTC	CAWDGTRLDEQFF
12	NA	TRBV2	NA	TRBJ2-7	TGTGCCAGCAGAGGGGGAACCTACGAGCAGTACTTC	CASRGGTYEQYF
13	NA	TRBV27	NA	TRBJ2-7	TGTGCCAGCAGTTTTAGGGGTTCCTACGAGCAGTACTTC	CASSFRGSYEQYF